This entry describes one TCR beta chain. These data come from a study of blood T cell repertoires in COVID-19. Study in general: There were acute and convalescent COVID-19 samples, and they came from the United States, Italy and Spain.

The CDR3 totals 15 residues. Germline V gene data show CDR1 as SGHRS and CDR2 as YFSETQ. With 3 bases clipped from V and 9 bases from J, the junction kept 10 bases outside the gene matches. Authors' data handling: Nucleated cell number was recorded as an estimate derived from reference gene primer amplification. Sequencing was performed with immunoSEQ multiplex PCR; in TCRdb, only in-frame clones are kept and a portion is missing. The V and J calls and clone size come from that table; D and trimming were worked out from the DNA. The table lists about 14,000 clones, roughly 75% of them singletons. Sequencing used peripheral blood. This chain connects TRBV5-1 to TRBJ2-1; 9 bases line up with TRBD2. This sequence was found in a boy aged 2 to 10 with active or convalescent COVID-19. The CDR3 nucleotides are TGCGCCAGCAGCTCCCCTAGCGGGATGTATGGTGAGCAGTTCTTC. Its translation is CASSSPSGMYGEQFF.